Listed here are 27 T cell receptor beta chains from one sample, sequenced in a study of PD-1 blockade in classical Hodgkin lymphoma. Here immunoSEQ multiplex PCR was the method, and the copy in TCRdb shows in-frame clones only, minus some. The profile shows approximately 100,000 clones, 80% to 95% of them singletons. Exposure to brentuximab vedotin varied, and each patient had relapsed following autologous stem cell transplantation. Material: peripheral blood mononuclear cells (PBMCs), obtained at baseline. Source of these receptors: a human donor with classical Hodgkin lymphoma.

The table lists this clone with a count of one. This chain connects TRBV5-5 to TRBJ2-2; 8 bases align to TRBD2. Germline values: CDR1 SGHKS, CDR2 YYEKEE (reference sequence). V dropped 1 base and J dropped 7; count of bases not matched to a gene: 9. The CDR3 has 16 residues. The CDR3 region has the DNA TGTGCCAGCAGCTTGTTCTCAGGACTAGCTAGCGGGGAGCTGTTTTTT. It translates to CASSLFSGLASGELFF. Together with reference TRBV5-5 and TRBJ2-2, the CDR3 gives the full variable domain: DAGVTQSPTHLIKTRGQQVTLRCSPISGHKSVSWYQQVLGQGPQFIFQYYEKEERGRGNFPDRFSARQFPNYSSELNVNALLLGDSALYLCASSLFSGLASGELFFGEGSRLTVL.

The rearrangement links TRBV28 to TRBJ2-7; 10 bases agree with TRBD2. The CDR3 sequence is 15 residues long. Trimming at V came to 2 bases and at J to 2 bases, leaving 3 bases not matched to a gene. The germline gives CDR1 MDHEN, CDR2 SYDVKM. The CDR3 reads CASSLTSGETYEQYF. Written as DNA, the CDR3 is TGTGCCAGCAGTTTAACTAGCGGGGAGACCTACGAGCAGTACTTC. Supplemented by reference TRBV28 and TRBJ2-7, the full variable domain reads DVKVTQSSRYLVKRTGEKVFLECVQDMDHENMFWYRQDPGLGLRLIYFSYDVKMKEKGDIPEGYSVSREKKERFSLILESASTNQTSMYLCASSLTSGETYEQYFGPGTRLTVT.

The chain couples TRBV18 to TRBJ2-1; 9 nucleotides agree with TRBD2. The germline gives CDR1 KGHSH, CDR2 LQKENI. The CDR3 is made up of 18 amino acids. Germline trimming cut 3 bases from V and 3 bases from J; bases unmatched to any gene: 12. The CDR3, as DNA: TGTGCCAGCTCACCGGGGAGTAGCGGGAGTCCGCTCTACAATGAGCAGTTCTTC. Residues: CASSPGSSGSPLYNEQFF.

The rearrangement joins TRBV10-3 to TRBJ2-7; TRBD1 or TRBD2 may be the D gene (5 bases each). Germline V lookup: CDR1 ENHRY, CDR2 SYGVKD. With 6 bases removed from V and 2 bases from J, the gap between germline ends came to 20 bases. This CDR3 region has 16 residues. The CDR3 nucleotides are TGTGCCATCAGCCAAACCGGGACCTCTTCCCCCTACGAGCAGTACTTC. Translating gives CAISQTGTSSPYEQYF.

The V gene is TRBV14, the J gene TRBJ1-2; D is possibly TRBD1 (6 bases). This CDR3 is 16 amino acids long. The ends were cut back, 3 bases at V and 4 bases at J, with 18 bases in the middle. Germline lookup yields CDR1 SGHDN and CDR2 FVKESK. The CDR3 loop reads CASSQGAGAAGYGYTF. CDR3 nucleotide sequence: TGTGCCAGCAGCCAGGGAGCAGGGGCAGCAGGCTATGGCTACACCTTC.

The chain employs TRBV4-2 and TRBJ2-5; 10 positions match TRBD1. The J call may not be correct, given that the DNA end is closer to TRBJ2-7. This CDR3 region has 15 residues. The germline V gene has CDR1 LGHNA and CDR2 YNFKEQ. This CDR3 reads CASSQTGGSAYEQYF. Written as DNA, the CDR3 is TGTGCCAGCAGCCAGACAGGGGGCAGCGCCTACGAGCAGTACTTC.

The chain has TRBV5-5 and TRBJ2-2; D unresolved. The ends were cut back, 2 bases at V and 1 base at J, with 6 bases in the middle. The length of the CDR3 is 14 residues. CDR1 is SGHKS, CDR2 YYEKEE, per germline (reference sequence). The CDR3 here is CASSLGMNTGELFF. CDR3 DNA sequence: TGTGCCAGCAGCTTAGGGATGAACACCGGGGAGCTGTTTTTT.

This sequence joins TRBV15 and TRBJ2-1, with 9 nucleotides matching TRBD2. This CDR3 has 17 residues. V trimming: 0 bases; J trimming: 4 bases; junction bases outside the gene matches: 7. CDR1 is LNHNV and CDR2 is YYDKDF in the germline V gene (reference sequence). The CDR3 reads CATSRDRRLADYNEQFF. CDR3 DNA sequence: TGTGCCACCAGCAGAGATAGGCGACTAGCGGATTACAATGAGCAGTTCTTC.

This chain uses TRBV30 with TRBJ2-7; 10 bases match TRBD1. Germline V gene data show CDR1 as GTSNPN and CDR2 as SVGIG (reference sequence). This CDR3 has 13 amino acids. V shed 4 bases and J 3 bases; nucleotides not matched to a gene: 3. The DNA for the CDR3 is TGTGCCTGGACCGGGACAGGGGTCTACGAGCAGTACTTC. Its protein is CAWTGTGVYEQYF.

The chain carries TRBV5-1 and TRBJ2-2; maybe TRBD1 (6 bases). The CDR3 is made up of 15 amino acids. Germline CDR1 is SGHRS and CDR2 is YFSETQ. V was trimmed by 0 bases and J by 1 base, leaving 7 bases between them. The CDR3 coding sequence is TGCGCCAGCAGCTTGGAACAGGGGAACACCGGGGAGCTGTTTTTT. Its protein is CASSLEQGNTGELFF.

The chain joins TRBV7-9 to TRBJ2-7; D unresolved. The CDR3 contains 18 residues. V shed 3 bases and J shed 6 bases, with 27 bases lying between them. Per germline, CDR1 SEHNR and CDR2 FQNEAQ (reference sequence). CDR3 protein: CASSFSPRAGSYVPEQYF. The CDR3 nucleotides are TGTGCCAGCAGCTTTTCCCCTAGGGCAGGCTCCTATGTACCCGAGCAGTACTTC. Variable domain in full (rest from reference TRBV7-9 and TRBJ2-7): DTGVSQNPRHKITKRGQNVTFRCDPISEHNRLYWYRQTLGQGPEFLTYFQNEAQLEKSRLLSDRFSAERPKGSFSTLEIQRTEQGDSAMYLCASSFSPRAGSYVPEQYFGPGTRLTVT.

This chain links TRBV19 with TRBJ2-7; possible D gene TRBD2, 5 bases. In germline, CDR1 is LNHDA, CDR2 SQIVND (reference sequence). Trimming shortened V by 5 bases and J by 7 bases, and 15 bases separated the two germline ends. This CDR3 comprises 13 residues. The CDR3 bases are TGTGCCAGTAGTGACGGGCCCGGAGGAGAGCAGTACTTC. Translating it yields CASSDGPGGEQYF. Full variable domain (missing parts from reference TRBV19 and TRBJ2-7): DGGITQSPKYLFRKEGQNVTLSCEQNLNHDAMYWYRQDPGQGLRLIYYSQIVNDFQKGDIAEGYSVSREKKESFPLTVTSAQKNPTAFYLCASSDGPGGEQYFGPGTRLTVT.

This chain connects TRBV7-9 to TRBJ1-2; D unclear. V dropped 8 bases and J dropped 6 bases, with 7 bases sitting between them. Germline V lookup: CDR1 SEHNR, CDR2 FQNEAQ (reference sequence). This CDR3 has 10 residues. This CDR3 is CASRGDGYTF. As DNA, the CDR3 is TGTGCCAGCCGCGGGGATGGCTACACCTTC.

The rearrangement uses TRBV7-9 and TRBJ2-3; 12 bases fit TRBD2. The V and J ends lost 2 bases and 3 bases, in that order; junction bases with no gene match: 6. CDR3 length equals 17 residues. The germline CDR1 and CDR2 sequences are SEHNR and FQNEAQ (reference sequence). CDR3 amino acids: CASSLISTSGRTDTQYF. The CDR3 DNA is TGTGCCAGCAGCTTAATCTCGACTAGCGGGAGAACAGATACGCAGTATTTT.

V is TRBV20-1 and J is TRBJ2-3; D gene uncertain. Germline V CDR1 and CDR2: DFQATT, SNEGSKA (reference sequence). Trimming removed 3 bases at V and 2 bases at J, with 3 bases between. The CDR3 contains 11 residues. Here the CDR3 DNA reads TGCAGTGCTAGCCACACAGATACGCAGTATTTT. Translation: CSASHTDTQYF.

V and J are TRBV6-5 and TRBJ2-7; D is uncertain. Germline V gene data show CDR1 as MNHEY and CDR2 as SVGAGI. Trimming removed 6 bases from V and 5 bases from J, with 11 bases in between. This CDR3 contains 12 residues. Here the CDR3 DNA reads TGTGCCAGCAGAAGGTCGCTGGACGAGCAGTACTTC. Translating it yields CASRRSLDEQYF.

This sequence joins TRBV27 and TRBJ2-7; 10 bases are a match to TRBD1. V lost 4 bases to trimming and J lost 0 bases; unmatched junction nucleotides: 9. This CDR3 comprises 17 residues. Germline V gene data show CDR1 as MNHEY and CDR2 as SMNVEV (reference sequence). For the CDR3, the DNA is TGTGCCAGCAGTTGGGATCCGGGACAGGGGTCCTCCTACGAGCAGTACTTC. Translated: CASSWDPGQGSSYEQYF.

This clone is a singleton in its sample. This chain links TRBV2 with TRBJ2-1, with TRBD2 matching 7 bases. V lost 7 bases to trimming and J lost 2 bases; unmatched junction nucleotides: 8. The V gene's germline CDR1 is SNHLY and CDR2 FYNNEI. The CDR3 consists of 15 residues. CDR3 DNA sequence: TGTGCCAGCATTCTAATACGGGAGGCCTACAATGAGCAGTTCTTC. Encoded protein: CASILIREAYNEQFF.

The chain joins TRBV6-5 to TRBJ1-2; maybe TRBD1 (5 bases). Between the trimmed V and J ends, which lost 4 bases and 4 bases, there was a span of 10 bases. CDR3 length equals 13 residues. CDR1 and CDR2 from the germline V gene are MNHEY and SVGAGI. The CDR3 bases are TGTGCCAGCAGTTGGGCCAGGGCCTATGGCTACACCTTC. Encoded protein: CASSWARAYGYTF.

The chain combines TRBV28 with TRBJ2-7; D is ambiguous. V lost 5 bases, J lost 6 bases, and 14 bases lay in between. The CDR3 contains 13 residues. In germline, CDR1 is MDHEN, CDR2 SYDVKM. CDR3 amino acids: CASSALSLGEQYF. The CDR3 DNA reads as TGTGCCAGCAGTGCTCTTAGCCTTGGCGAGCAGTACTTC.

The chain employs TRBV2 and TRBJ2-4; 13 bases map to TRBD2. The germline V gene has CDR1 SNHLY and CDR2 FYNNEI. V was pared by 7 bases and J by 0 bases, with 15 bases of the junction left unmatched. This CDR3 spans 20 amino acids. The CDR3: CASKFLGLAGESLAKNIQYF. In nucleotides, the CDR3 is TGTGCCAGCAAATTTCTCGGACTAGCGGGAGAATCCCTAGCCAAAAACATTCAGTACTTC.

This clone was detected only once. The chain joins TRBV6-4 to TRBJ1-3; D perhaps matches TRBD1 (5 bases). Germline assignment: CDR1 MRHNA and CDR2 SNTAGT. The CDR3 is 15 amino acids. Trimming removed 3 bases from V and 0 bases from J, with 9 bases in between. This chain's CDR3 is CASSEFGGSGNTIYF. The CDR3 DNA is TGTGCCAGCAGTGAATTTGGGGGCTCTGGAAACACCATATATTTT.

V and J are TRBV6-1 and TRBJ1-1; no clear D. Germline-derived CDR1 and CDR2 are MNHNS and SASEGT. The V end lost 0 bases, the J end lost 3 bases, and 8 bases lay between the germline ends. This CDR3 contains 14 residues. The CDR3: CASSEAFRHTEAFF. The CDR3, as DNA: TGTGCCAGCAGTGAAGCGTTTAGACACACTGAAGCTTTCTTT.

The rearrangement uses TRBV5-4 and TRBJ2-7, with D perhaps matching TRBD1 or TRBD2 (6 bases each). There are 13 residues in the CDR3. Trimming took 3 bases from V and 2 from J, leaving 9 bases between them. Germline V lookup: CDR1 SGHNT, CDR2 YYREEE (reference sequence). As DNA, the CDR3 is TGTGCCAGCAGCTCGGGGGCGACCTACGAGCAGTACTTC. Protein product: CASSSGATYEQYF.

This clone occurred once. CDR3 bases: TGTGCCAGCAGCTCGGACTACAACTCCTACGAGCAGTACTTC. Its translation is CASSSDYNSYEQYF. This sequence joins TRBV7-8 and TRBJ2-7, with D perhaps matching TRBD2 (6 bases). The V end lost 4 bases, the J end lost 0 bases, and 10 bases lay between the germline ends. CDR1 SGHVS and CDR2 FQNEAQ come from the germline V gene. This CDR3 region has 14 residues.

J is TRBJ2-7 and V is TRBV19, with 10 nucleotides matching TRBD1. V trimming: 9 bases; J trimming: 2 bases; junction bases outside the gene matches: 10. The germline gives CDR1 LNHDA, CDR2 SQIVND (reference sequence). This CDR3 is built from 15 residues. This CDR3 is CASGLGQGITYEQYF. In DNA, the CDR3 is TGTGCCAGCGGACTGGGACAGGGGATAACCTACGAGCAGTACTTC.

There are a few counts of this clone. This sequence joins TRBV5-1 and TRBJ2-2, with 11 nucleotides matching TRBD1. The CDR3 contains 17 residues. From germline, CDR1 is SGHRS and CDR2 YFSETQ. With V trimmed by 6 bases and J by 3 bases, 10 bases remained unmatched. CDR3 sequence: CASTPGQGGHYTGELFF. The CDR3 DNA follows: TGCGCCAGCACACCGGGACAGGGGGGACACTACACCGGGGAGCTGTTTTTT.